The clone carrying this TCR beta chain has a single count. Antigen specificity is unknown. Germline and genes here are mouse. From the germline J gene comes the end of the CDR3, since the read stops 1 residue before it. This sample was included in a study of tissue T cells after allogeneic stem cell transplantation. Broader study findings: Within patients, tissue anatomy strongly shaped TCR repertoire composition.

Method: immunoSEQ multiplex PCR; TCRdb's copy keeps in-frame clones and lacks some. The table includes nearly 50,000 clones, 73% detected once. V shed 1 base and J shed 4 bases, with 10 bases lying between them. Germline lookup yields CDR1 NNHDY and CDR2 SYVADS. The CDR3 runs to 14 residues. V gene TRBV13-3 combines with J gene TRBJ2-5; the D gene is possibly TRBD2 (5 bases). The receptor's source is a pool of C57BL/6 mice in good health. Sequencing was done on a sample of sorted cells pooled from one or two spleens. The CDR3 is CASSDRLGEDTQYF. The sequenced part of the CDR3 DNA is TGTGCCAGCAGTGATAGGCTGGGTGAAGACACCCAGTAC.